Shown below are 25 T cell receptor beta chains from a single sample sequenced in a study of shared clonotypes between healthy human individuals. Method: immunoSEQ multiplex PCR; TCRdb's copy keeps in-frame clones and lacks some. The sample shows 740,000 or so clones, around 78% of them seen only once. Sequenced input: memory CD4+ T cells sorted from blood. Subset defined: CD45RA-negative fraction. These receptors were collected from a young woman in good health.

The CDR3 here is CASSPGGEGGAFF. As DNA, the CDR3 is TGTGCCAGCTCACCAGGAGGGGAAGGAGGAGCTTTCTTT. This chain joins TRBV18 and TRBJ1-1, with D perhaps TRBD1 (5 bases). From germline, CDR1 is KGHSH and CDR2 LQKENI. V dropped 2 bases and J dropped 10 bases, with 14 bases sitting between them. The CDR3 contains 13 residues.

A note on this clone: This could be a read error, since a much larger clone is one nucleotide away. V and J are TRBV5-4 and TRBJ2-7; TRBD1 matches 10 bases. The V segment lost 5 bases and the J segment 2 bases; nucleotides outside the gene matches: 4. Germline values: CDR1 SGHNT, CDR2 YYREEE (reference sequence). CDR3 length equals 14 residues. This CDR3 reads CASRPGTGAYEQYF. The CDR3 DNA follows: TGTGCCAGCAGACCCGGGACAGGGGCCTACGAGCAGTACTTC.

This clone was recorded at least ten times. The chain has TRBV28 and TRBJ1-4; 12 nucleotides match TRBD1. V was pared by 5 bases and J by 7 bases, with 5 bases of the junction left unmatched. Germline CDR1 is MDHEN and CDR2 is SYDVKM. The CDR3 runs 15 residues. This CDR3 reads CASSGGDRGREKLFF. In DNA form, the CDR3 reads TGTGCCAGCAGTGGGGGGGACAGGGGGCGTGAAAAACTGTTTTTT.

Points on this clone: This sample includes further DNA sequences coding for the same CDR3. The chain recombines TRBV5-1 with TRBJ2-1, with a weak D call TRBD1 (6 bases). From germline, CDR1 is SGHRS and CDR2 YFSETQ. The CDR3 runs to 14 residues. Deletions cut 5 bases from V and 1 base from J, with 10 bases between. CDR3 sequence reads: CASRRDNSYNEQFF. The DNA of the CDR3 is TGCGCCAGCAGAAGGGACAATTCCTACAATGAGCAGTTCTTC.

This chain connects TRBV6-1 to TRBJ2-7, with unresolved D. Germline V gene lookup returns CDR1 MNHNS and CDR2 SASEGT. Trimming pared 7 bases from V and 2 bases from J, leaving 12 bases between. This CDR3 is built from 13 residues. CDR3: CASKKNEAYEQYF. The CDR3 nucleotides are TGTGCCAGCAAGAAAAACGAGGCCTACGAGCAGTACTTC.

The CDR3 bases are TGTGCCATCATTGGGGGTTTCTCCTACGAGCAGTACTTC. Encoded protein: CAIIGGFSYEQYF. The chain is built from TRBV6-1 and TRBJ2-7; D tentatively reads TRBD1 or TRBD2 (5 bases each). The V gene's germline CDR1 is MNHNS and CDR2 SASEGT. This CDR3 region has 13 residues. The V and J ends lost 10 bases and 0 bases respectively, with 13 bases between them.

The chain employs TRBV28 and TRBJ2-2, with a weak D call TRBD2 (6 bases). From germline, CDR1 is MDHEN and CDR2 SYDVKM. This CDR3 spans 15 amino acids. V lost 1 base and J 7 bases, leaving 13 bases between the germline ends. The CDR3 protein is CASSLFGRTNGELFF. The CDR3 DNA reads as TGTGCCAGCAGTTTATTCGGGAGAACGAACGGGGAGCTGTTTTTT.

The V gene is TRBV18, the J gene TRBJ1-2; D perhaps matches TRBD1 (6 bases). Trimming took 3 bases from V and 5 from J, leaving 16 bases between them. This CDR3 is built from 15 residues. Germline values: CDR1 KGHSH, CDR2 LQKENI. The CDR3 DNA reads TGTGCCAGCTCACCTACGACAGGACCACCGTATGGCTACACCTTC. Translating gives CASSPTTGPPYGYTF. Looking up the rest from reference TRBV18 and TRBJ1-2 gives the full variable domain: NAGVMQNPRHLVRRRGQEARLRCSPMKGHSHVYWYRQLPEEGLKFMVYLQKENIIDESGMPKERFSAEFPKEGPSILRIQQVVRGDSAAYFCASSPTTGPPYGYTFGSGTRLTVV.

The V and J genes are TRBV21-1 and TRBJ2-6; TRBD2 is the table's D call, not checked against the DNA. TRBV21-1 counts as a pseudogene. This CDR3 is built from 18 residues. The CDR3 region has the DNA TGTGCCAGCAGCAAGAGGGAGGGGTGGAGCTCTGGGGCCAACGTCCTGACTTTC. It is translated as CASSKREGWSSGANVLTF.

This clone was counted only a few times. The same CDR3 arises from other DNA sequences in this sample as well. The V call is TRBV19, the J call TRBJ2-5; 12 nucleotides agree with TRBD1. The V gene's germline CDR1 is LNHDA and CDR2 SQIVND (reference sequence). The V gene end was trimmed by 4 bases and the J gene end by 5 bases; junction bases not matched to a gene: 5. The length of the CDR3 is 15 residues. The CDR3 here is CASSTPGQGAETQYF. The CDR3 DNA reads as TGTGCCAGTAGTACCCCGGGACAGGGGGCTGAGACCCAGTACTTC.

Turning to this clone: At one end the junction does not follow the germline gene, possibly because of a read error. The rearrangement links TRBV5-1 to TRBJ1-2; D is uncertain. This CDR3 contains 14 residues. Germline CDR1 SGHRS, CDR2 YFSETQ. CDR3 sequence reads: CASSLYGTTDGYTF. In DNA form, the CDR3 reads TGCGCCAGCAGCTTGTATGGCACGACGGATGGTTACACCTTC.

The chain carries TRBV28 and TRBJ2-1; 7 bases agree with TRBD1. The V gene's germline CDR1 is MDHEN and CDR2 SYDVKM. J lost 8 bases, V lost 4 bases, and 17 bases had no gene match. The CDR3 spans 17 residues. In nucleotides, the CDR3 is TGTGCCAGCAGTTCCTCGGAACAGGGGAAAGTGTGGGATGAGCAGTTCTTC. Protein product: CASSSSEQGKVWDEQFF.

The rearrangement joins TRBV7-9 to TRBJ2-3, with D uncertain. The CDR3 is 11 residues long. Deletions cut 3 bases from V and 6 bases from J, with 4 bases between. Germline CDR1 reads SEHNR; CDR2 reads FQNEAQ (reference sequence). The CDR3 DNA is TGTGCCAGCAGCTTTGTGGATACGCAGTATTTT. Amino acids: CASSFVDTQYF.

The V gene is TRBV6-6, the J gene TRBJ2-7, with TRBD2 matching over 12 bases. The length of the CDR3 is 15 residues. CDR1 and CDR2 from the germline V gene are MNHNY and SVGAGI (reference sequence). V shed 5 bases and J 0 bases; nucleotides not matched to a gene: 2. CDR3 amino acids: CASSRLAGASYEQYF. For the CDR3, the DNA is TGTGCCAGCAGTAGACTAGCGGGGGCCTCCTACGAGCAGTACTTC.

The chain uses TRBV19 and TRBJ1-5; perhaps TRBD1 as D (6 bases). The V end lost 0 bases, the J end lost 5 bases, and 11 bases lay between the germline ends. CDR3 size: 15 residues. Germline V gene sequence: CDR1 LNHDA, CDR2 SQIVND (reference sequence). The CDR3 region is CASSIEGGDHQPQHF. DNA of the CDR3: TGTGCCAGTAGTATAGAGGGGGGCGACCATCAGCCCCAGCATTTT.

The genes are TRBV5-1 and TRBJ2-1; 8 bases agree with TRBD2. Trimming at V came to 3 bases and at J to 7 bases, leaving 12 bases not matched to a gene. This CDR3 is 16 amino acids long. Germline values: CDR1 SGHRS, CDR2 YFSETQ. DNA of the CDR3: TGCGCCAGCAGCTCGATAGGGAGCGGGAGTGGGAATGAGCAGTTCTTC. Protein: CASSSIGSGSGNEQFF.

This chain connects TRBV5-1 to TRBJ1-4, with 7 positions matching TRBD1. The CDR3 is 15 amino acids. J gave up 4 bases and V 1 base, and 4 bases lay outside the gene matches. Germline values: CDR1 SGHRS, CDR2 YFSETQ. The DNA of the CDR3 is TGCGCCAGCAGCTTGCCGACAGGGCATAATGAAAAACTGTTTTTT. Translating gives CASSLPTGHNEKLFF.

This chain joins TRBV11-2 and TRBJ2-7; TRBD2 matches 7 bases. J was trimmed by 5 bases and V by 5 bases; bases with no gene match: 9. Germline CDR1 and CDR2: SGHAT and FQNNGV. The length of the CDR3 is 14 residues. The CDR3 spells CASSQPAGVDEQYF. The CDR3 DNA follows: TGTGCCAGCAGCCAGCCGGCGGGGGTCGACGAGCAGTACTTC. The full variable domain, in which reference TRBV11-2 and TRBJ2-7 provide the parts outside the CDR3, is EAGVAQSPRYKIIEKRQSVAFWCNPISGHATLYWYQQILGQGPKLLIQFQNNGVVDDSQLPKDRFSAERLKGVDSTLKIQPAKLEDSAVYLCASSQPAGVDEQYFGPGTRLTVT.

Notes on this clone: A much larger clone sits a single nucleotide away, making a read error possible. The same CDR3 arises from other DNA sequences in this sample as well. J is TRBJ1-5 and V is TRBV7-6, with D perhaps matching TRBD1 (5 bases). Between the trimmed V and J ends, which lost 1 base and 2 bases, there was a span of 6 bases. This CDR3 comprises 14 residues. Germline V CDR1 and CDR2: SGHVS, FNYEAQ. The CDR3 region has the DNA TGTGCCAGCAGCTTAGGGGGGGGCAATCAGCCCCAGCATTTT. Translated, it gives CASSLGGGNQPQHF.

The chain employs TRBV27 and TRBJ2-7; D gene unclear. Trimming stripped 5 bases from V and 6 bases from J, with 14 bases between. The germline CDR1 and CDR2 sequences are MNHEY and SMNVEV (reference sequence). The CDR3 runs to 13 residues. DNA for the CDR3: TGTGCCAGCAGTCACCATACCGAAGGCGAGCAGTACTTC. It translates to CASSHHTEGEQYF.

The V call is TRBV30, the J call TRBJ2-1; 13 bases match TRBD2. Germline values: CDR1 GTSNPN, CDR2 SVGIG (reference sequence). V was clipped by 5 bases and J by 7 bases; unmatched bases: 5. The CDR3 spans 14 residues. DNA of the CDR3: TGTGCCTGGGGGACTAGCGGGATGTTTAATGAGCAGTTCTTC. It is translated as CAWGTSGMFNEQFF.

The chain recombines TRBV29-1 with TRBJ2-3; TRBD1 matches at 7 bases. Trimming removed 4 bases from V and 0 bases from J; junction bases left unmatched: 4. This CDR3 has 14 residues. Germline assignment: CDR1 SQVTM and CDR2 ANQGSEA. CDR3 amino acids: CSVGDRASTDTQYF. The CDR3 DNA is TGCAGCGTTGGAGACAGGGCTAGCACAGATACGCAGTATTTT.

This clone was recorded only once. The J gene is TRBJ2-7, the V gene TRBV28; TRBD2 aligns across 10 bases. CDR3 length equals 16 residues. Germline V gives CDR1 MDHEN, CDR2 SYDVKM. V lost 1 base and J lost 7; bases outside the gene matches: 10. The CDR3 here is CASSLLRAGGPWEQYF. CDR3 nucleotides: TGTGCCAGCAGTTTATTACGAGCGGGAGGGCCGTGGGAGCAGTACTTC.

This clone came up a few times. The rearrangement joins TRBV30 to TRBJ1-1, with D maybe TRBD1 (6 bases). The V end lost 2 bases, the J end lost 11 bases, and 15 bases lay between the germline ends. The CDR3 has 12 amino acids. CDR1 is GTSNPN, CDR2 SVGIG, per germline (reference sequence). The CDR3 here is CAWSRGTGVAFF. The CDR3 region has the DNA TGTGCCTGGAGTAGGGGGACGGGTGTTGCTTTCTTT.

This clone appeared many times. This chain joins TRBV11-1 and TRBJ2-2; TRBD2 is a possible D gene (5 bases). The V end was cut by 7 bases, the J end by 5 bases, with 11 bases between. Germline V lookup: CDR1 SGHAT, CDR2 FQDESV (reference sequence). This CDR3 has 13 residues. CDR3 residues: CASKIGGTGELFF. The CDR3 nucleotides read TGTGCCAGCAAAATCGGCGGGACCGGGGAGCTGTTTTTT.